One sample yielded the 17 T cell receptor beta chains listed below, sequenced in a study of response to subunit inactivated influenza vaccine. Via MiXCR, TCRdb re-called the RT-PCR reads, giving one row per CDR3 protein. The repertoire has approximately 530,000 distinct CDR3 sequences, about an eighth of them found once; the top ten carry roughly 14%. The sample was PBMCs from blood, taken roughly 47 days after vaccination. All receptors come from a man in his fifties or sixties who received an inactivated influenza vaccine.

In its sample, this clonotype was seen a few times. This chain links TRBV9 with TRBJ1-2; D gene unclear. V was clipped by 0 bases and J by 9 bases, with 12 bases between them. Germline V gene sequence: CDR1 SGDLS, CDR2 YYNGEE. The CDR3 sequence is 13 residues long. CDR3 in DNA: TGTGCCAGCAGCGTAGGTGGGCAAATGTGCTACACCTTC. Protein sequence: CASSVGGQMCYTF.

The table lists this clonotype with a few counts. The V gene is TRBV6-1, the J gene TRBJ2-3; D is undetermined. V lost 2 bases, J lost 2 bases, and 20 bases lay in between. The germline V gene has CDR1 MNHNS and CDR2 SASEGT. The CDR3 contains 18 residues. CDR3 DNA sequence: TGTGCCAGCAGTGAAAGGAGTCAGGAGATTGGTCCCACAGATACGCAGTATTTT. This codes for CASSERSQEIGPTDTQYF.

V is TRBV5-5 and J is TRBJ2-5, with TRBD2 matching 14 bases. From germline, CDR1 is SGHKS and CDR2 YYEKEE (reference sequence). This CDR3 comprises 17 residues. J gave up 6 bases and V 4 bases, and 11 bases lay outside the gene matches. DNA of the CDR3: TGTGCCAGCAGCGGAGGTTCCGGGACTAGCGGGAGAAAGACCCAGTACTTC. Its translation: CASSGGSGTSGRKTQYF.

CDR3 amino acids: CASSGTVGKFF. DNA of the CDR3: TGTGCCAGCAGTGGGACTGTTGGGAAGTTCTTC. The gene calls are TRBV2 and TRBJ2-1, with TRBD2 as a possible D gene (5 bases). CDR3 length: 11 residues. The germline V gene has CDR1 SNHLY and CDR2 FYNNEI. Deletions cut 4 bases from V and 14 bases from J, with 12 bases between. The entire variable domain, with the rest obtained from reference TRBV2 and TRBJ2-1, is as follows: EPEVTQTPSHQVTQMGQEVILRCVPISNHLYFYWYRQILGQKVEFLVSFYNNEISEKSEIFDDQFSVERPDGSNFTLKIRSTKLEDSAMYFCASSGTVGKFFGPGTRLTVL.

This clonotype was recorded a few times. The chain uses TRBV4-3 and TRBJ2-1, with 10 nucleotides matching TRBD2. Germline V gives CDR1 LGHNA, CDR2 YSLEER. This CDR3 region has 16 residues. J gave up 10 bases and V 0 bases, and 9 bases lay outside the gene matches. This CDR3 is CASSQDWTSGSGEQFF. In DNA form, the CDR3 reads TGCGCCAGCAGCCAAGATTGGACTAGCGGCTCTGGGGAGCAGTTCTTC.

This clonotype was counted only a few times. The genes are TRBV12-3 or TRBV12-4 and TRBJ2-1; 11 nucleotides line up with TRBD2. The CDR3 totals 15 residues. Trimming removed 7 bases from V and 4 bases from J; junction bases left unmatched: 6. CDR3 nucleotide sequence: TGTGCCAGCAAGCAGGGGACTAGCGGTTACAATGAGCAGTTCTTC. Translating gives CASKQGTSGYNEQFF.

This clonotype was found a few times. V gene TRBV12-3 or TRBV12-4 combines with J gene TRBJ1-1, with 12 bases lining up with TRBD1. The CDR3 consists of 17 residues. V lost 4 bases to trimming and J lost 5 bases; unmatched junction nucleotides: 11. CDR3 sequence reads: CASSYPGTGGLGTEAFF. Written as DNA, the CDR3 is TGTGCCAGCAGTTATCCCGGGACAGGGGGCCTGGGGACTGAAGCTTTCTTT.

The chain recombines TRBV12-3 or TRBV12-4 with TRBJ1-2; the match to TRBD1 covers 7 bases. V shed 5 bases, J shed 5 bases, and the junction held 5 bases outside the gene matches. The CDR3 runs to 13 residues. Here the CDR3 reads CASSPRGSYGYTF. The DNA for the CDR3 is TGTGCCAGCAGTCCCAGGGGGAGTTATGGCTACACCTTC.

CDR3 DNA: TGCGCCAGCAGGGGGACAGGAGCTAATACGCAGTATTTT. The encoded protein is CASRGTGANTQYF. This chain uses TRBV5-1 with TRBJ2-3; 8 bases are a match to TRBD1. The CDR3 totals 13 residues. J gave up 7 bases and V 5 bases, and 6 bases lay outside the gene matches. Germline CDR1 and CDR2: SGHRS and YFSETQ.

Ten or more counts support this clonotype. V is TRBV4-2 and J is TRBJ1-5; tentatively, D is TRBD1 (5 bases). The V gene lost 8 bases and the J gene lost 0 bases, with 17 bases spanning the gap. The CDR3 has 16 residues. Germline CDR1 and CDR2: LGHNA and YNFKEQ. CDR3 nucleotide sequence: TGTGCCAGCGCCCCGACAGTCGGGGATAGCAATCAGCCCCAGCATTTT. Translating it yields CASAPTVGDSNQPQHF.

This clonotype was observed many times. V gene TRBV20-1 combines with J gene TRBJ2-3; 8 nucleotides line up with TRBD2. Germline V gene lookup returns CDR1 DFQATT and CDR2 SNEGSKA (reference sequence). Trimming took 4 bases from V and 2 from J; bases not matched to a gene: 8. The CDR3 length is 15 residues. DNA for the CDR3: TGCAGTGCTAACGGACTAGCCCGAATCACAGATACGCAGTATTTT. This gives the protein CSANGLARITDTQYF.

The chain is built from TRBV5-1 and TRBJ2-7; D remains ambiguous. The CDR3 length is 17 residues. Germline CDR1 is SGHRS and CDR2 is YFSETQ. Trimming cost V 1 base and J 0 bases, with 17 bases left between them. CDR3 sequence: CASSLMARTRSSYEQYF. For the CDR3, the DNA is TGCGCCAGCAGCTTGATGGCCCGGACCCGCAGCTCCTACGAGCAGTACTTC.

This clonotype was recorded many times. The V and J genes are TRBV12-3 or TRBV12-4 and TRBJ2-6; TRBD1 might be the D (5 bases). The CDR3 runs 15 residues. Trimming removed 5 bases from V and 3 bases from J, with 11 bases in between. The CDR3 region is CASSVQGSGANVLTF. Written as DNA, the CDR3 is TGTGCCAGCAGTGTCCAGGGAAGTGGGGCCAACGTCCTGACTTTC.

This clonotype has a count of ten or more. V usage is TRBV4-3 and J usage is TRBJ2-7; no firm D call. Trimming pared 2 bases from V and 6 bases from J, leaving 11 bases between. The germline V gene has CDR1 LGHNA and CDR2 YSLEER. This CDR3 comprises 13 residues. CDR3 amino acids: CASSQMGLGEQYF. The CDR3 region has the DNA TGCGCCAGCAGCCAAATGGGTTTAGGCGAGCAGTACTTC.

The chain is built from TRBV7-8 and TRBJ2-3; the D is unclear. There are 16 residues in the CDR3. CDR1 is SGHVS and CDR2 is FQNEAQ in the germline V gene. Trimming stripped 7 bases from V and 0 bases from J, with 17 bases between. The CDR3 DNA is TGTGCCAGCAACGAATGGCAGGACCGAAGCACAGATACGCAGTATTTT. Protein: CASNEWQDRSTDTQYF.

For the CDR3, the DNA is TGTGCCAGCAGTTTAAAACCCAAGTGGAGGAAACGGGATCAGCCCCAGCATTTT. Translated: CASSLKPKWRKRDQPQHF. This chain links TRBV28 with TRBJ1-5; no definite D call. The V gene's germline CDR1 is MDHEN and CDR2 SYDVKM. Trimming shortened V by 2 bases and J by 5 bases, and 22 bases separated the two germline ends. CDR3 length: 18 residues.

This clonotype appeared a few times. The chain joins TRBV11-2 to TRBJ2-7, with D perhaps TRBD1 (5 bases). Trimming removed 6 bases from V and 7 bases from J, with 16 bases in between. Germline loops: CDR1 SGHAT, CDR2 FQNNGV. The CDR3 totals 13 residues. The CDR3 bases are TGTGCCAGCAGGCTCGACTTATCAGGGGAGCAGTACTTC. Encoded protein: CASRLDLSGEQYF.